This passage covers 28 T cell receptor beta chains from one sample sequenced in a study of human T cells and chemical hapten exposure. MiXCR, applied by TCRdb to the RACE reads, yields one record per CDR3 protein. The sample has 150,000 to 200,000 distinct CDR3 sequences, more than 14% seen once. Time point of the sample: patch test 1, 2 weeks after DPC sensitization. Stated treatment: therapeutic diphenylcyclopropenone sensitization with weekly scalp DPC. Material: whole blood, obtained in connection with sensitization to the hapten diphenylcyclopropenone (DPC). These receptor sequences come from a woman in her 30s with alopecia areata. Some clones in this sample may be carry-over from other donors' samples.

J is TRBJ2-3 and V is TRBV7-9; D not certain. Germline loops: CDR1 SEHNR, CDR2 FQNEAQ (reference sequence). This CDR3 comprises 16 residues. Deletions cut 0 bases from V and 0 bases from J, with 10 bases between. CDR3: CASSLARASSTDTQYF. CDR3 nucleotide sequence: TGTGCCAGCAGCTTAGCAAGGGCGTCTAGCACAGATACGCAGTATTTT.

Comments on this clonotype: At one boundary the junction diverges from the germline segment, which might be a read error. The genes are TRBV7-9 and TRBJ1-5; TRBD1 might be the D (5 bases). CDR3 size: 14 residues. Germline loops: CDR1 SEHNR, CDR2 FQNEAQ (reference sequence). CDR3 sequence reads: CASSGGISNQPQHF. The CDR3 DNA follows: TGTGCAAGCAGCGGGGGGATTAGCAATCAGCCCCAGCATTTT. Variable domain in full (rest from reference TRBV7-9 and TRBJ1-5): DTGVSQNPRHKITKRGQNVTFRCDPISEHNRLYWYRQTLGQGPEFLTYFQNEAQLEKSRLLSDRFSAERPKGSFSTLEIQRTEQGDSAMYLCASSGGISNQPQHFGDGTRLSIL.

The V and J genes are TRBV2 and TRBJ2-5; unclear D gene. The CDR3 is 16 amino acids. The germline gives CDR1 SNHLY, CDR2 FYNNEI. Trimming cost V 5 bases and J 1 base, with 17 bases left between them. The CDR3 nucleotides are TGTGCCAGCAGTCCCCTCCGGACGGCTAGCCAAGAGACCCAGTACTTC. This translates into CASSPLRTASQETQYF. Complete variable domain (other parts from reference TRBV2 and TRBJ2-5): EPEVTQTPSHQVTQMGQEVILRCVPISNHLYFYWYRQILGQKVEFLVSFYNNEISEKSEIFDDQFSVERPDGSNFTLKIRSTKLEDSAMYFCASSPLRTASQETQYFGPGTRLLVL.

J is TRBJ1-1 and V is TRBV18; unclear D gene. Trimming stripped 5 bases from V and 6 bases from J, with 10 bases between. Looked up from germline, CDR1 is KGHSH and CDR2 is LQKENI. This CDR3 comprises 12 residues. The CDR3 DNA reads TGTGCCAGCTCAGCCTTAAACGCTGAAGCTTTCTTT. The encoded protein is CASSALNAEAFF.

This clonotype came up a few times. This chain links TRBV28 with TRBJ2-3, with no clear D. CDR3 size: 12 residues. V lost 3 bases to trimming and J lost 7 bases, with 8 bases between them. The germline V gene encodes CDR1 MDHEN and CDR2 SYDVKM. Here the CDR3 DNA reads TGTGCCAGCAGTTTTTCCCTGAATACGCAGTATTTT. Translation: CASSFSLNTQYF.

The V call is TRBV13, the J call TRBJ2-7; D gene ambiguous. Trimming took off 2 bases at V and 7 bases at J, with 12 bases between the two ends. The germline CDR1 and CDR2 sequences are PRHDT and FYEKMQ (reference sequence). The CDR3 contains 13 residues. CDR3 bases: TGTGCCAGCAGCTTAACGTCTAGTAAAGAGCAGTACTTC. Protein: CASSLTSSKEQYF.

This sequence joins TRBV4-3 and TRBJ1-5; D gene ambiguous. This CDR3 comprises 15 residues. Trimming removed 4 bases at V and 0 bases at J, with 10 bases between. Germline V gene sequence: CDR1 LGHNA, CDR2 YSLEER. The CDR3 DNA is TGCGCCAGCAGCCCCGAGGCCGATAGCAATCAGCCCCAGCATTTT. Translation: CASSPEADSNQPQHF.

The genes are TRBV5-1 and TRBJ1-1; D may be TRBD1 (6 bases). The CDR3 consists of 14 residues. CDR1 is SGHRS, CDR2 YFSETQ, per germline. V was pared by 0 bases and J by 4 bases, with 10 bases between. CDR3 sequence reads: CASSLDGGGTEAFF. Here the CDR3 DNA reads TGCGCCAGCAGCTTGGACGGAGGGGGCACTGAAGCTTTCTTT.

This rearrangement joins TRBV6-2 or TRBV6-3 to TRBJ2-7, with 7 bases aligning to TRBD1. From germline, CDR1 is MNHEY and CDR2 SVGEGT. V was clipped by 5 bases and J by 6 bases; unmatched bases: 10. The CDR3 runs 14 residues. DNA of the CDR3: TGTGCCAGCAGTGATCACGGGACAGCTTCCGAGCAGTACTTC. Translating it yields CASSDHGTASEQYF.

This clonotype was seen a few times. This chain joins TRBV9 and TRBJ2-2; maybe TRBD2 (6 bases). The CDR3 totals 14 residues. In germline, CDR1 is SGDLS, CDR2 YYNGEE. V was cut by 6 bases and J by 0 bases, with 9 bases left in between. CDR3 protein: CASTEGPNTGELFF. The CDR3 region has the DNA TGTGCCAGCACGGAGGGGCCGAACACCGGGGAGCTGTTTTTT.

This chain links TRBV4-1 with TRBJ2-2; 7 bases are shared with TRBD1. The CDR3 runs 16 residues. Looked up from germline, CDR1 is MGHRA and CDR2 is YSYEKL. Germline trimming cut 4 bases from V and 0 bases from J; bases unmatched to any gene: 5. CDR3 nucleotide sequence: TGCGCCAGCAGCCCAAACGGACAGGCGAACACCGGGGAGCTGTTTTTT. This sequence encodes CASSPNGQANTGELFF.

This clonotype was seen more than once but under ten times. The DNA for the CDR3 is TGTGCCTCCCCCGAGAGCGGGGAATACAATGAGCAGTTCTTC. Its protein product is CASPESGEYNEQFF. The rearrangement links TRBV6-1 to TRBJ2-1, with 7 bases fitting TRBD2. The CDR3 contains 14 residues. The ends lost 11 bases at V and 4 bases at J; junction bases unmatched: 11. Germline-derived CDR1 and CDR2 are MNHNS and SASEGT.

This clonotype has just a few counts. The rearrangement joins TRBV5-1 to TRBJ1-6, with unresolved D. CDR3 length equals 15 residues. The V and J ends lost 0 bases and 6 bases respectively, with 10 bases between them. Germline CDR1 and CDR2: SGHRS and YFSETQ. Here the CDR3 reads CASSLGGAINSPLHF. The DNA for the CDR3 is TGCGCCAGCAGCTTGGGAGGAGCAATTAATTCACCCCTCCACTTT.

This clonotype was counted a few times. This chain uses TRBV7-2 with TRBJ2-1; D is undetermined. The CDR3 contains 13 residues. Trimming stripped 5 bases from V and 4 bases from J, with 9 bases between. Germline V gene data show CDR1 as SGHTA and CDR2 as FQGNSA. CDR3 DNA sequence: TGTGCCAGCAGCCCTTATAGGTACAATGAGCAGTTCTTC. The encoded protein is CASSPYRYNEQFF.

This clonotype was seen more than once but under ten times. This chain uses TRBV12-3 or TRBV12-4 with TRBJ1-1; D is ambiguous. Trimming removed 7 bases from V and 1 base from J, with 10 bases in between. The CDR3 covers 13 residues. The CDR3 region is CASKGRKNTEAFF. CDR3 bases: TGTGCCAGCAAGGGCAGGAAGAACACTGAAGCTTTCTTT.

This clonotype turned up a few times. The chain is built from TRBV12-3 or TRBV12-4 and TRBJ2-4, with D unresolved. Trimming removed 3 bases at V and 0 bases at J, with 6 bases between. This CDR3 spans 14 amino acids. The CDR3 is CASSFSLAKNIQYF. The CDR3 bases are TGTGCCAGCAGTTTTTCACTAGCCAAAAACATTCAGTACTTC.

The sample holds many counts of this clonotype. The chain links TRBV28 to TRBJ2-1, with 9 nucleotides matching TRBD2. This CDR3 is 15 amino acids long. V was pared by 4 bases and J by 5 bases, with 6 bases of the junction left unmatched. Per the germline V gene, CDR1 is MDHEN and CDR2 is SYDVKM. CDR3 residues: CASSSPGLADNEQFF. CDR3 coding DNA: TGTGCCAGCAGTTCCCCGGGACTAGCCGACAATGAGCAGTTCTTC.

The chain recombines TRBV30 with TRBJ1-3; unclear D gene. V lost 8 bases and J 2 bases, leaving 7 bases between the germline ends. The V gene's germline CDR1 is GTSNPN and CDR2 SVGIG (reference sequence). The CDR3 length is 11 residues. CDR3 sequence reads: CALKTGNTIYF. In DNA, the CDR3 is TGTGCCCTCAAAACTGGAAACACCATATATTTT.

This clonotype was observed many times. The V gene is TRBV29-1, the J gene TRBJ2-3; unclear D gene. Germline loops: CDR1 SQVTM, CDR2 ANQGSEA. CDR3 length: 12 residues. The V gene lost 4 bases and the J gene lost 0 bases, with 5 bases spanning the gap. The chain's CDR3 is CSVVRSTDTQYF. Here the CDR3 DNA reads TGCAGCGTTGTCAGGAGCACAGATACGCAGTATTTT.

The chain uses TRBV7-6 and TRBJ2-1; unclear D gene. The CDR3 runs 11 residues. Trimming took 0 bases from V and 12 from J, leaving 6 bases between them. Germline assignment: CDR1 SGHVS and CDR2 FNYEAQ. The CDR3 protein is CASSLAGRQFF. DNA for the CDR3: TGTGCCAGCAGCTTAGCGGGAAGGCAGTTCTTC.

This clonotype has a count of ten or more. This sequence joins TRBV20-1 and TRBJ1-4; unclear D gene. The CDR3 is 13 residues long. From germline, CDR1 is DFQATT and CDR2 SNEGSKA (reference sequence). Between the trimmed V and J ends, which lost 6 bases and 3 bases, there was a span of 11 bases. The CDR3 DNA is TGCAGTGCCCCGGGAAGGGCTAATGAAAAACTGTTTTTT. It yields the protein CSAPGRANEKLFF.

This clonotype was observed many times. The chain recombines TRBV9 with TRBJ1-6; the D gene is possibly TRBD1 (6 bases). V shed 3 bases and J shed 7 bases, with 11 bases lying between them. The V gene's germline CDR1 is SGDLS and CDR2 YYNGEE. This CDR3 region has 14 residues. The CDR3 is CASSGGAPNSPLHF. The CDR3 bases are TGTGCCAGCAGCGGGGGGGCCCCGAATTCACCCCTCCACTTT.

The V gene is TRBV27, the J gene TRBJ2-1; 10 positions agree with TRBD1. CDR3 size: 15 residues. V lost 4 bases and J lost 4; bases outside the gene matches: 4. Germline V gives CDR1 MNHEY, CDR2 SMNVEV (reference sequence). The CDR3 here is CASSSTGGWYNEQFF. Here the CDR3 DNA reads TGTGCCAGCAGTTCGACAGGGGGCTGGTACAATGAGCAGTTCTTC.

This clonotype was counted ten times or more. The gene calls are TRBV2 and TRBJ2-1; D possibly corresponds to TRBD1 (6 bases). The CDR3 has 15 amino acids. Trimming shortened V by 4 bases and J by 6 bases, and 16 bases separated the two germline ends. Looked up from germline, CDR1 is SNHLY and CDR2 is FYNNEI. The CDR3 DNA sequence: TGTGCCAGCAGTGTTTCGACAGGCCCTGGCAATGAGCAGTTCTTC. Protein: CASSVSTGPGNEQFF.

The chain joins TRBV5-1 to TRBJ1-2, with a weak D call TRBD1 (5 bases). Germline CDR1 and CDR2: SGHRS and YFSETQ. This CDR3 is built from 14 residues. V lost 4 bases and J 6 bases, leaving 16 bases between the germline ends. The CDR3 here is CASSPWGRENGYTF. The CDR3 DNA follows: TGCGCCAGCAGCCCCTGGGGCCGGGAAAATGGCTACACCTTC. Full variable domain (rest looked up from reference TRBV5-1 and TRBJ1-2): KAGVTQTPRYLIKTRGQQVTLSCSPISGHRSVSWYQQTPGQGLQFLFEYFSETQRNKGNFPGRFSGRQFSNSRSEMNVSTLELGDSALYLCASSPWGRENGYTFGSGTRLTVV.

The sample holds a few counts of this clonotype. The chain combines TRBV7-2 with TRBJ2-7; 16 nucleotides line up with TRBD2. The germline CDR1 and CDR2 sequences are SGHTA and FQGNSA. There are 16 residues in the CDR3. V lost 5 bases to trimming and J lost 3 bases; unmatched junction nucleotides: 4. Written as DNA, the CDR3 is TGTGCCAGCAGCGGGACTAGCGGGAGGGTCCGCTACGAGCAGTACTTC. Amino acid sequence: CASSGTSGRVRYEQYF.

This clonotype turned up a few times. CDR3: CASSLTLMVSTEAFF. CDR3 bases: TGTGCCAGCAGCTTAACGCTGATGGTGAGCACTGAAGCTTTCTTT. This chain connects TRBV7-8 to TRBJ1-1; D is uncertain. This CDR3 comprises 15 residues. Germline V gene data show CDR1 as SGHVS and CDR2 as FQNEAQ. V was clipped by 2 bases and J by 4 bases, with 14 bases between them.

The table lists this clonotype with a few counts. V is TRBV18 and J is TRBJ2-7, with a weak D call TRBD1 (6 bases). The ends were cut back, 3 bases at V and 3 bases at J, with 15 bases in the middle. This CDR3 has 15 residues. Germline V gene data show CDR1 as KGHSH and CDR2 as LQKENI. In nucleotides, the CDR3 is TGTGCCAGCTCACCGGGGACACCAAACCTCTACGAGCAGTACTTC. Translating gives CASSPGTPNLYEQYF. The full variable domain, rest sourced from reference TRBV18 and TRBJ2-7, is NAGVMQNPRHLVRRRGQEARLRCSPMKGHSHVYWYRQLPEEGLKFMVYLQKENIIDESGMPKERFSAEFPKEGPSILRIQQVVRGDSAAYFCASSPGTPNLYEQYFGPGTRLTVT.